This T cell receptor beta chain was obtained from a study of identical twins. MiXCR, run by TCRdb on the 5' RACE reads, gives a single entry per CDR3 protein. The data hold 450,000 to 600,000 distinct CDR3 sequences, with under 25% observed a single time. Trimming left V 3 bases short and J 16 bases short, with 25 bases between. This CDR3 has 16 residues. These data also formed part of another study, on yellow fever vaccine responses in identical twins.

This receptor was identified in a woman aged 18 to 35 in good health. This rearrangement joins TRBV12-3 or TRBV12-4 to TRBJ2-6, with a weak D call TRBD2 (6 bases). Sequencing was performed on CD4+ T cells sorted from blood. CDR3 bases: TGTGCCAGCAGTTTCGGGGGAAGCATCCAACCCGACCGACTGACTTTC. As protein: CASSFGGSIQPDRLTF.